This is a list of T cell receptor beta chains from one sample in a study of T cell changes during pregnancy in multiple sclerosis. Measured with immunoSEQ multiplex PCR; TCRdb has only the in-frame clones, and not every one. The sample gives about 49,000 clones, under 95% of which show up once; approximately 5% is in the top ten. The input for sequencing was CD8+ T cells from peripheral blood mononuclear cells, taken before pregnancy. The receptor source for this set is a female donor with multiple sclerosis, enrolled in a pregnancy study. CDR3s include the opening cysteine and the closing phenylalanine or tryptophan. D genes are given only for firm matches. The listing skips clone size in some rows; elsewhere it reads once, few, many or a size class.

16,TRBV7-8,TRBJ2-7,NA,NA,TGTGCCAGCAGCTTAGATAGTAGCGGAAGCTCCTACGAGCAGTACTTC,CASSLDSSGSSYEQYF
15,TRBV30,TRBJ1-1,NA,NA,TGTGCCTGGAGTGTAAGGGGGATCGGGACGGTTGAAGCTTTCTTT,CAWSVRGIGTVEAFF
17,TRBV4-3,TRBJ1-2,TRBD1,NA,TGCGCCAGCAGCTCCCAGCTTCAGGGGGGTCCTCCCTATGGCTACACCTTC,CASSSQLQGGPPYGYTF
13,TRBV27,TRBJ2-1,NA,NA,TGTGCCAGCAGTTGGACAACCTACAATGAGCAGTTCTTC,CASSWTTYNEQFF
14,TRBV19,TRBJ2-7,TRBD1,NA,TGTGCCAGTAGTTACGGACAGGGGGCCTACGAGCAGTACTTC,CASSYGQGAYEQYF
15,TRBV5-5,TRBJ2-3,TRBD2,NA,TGTGCCAGCAGCTCCGTAGCGGGGACCACAGATACGCAGTATTTT,CASSSVAGTTDTQYF
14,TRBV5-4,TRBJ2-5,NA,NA,TGTGCCAGCAGCTTAGGAGGCCCCCAAGAGACCCAGTACTTC,CASSLGGPQETQYF
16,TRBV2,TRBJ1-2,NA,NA,TGTGCCAGCAGTGAGGCTGCAGGGATTGCGGACTATGGCTACACCTTC,CASSEAAGIADYGYTF
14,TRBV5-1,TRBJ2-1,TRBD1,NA,TGCGCCAGCAGCATAACAGGGGGCTACAATGAGCAGTTCTTC,CASSITGGYNEQFF
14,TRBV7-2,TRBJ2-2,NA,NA,TGTGCCAGCAGCTTAGTACAGAACACCGGGGAGCTGTTTTTT,CASSLVQNTGELFF
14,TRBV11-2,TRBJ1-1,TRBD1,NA,TGTGCCAGCAGCCTTTACAGGGGCGAGGCTGAAGCTTTCTTT,CASSLYRGEAEAFF
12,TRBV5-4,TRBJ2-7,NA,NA,TGTGCCAGCAGCTCAATAAGCAACGAGCAGTACTTC,CASSSISNEQYF
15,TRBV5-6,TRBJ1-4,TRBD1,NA,TGTGCCAGCAGCTTGAAACAGGGGATTAATGAAAAACTGTTTTTT,CASSLKQGINEKLFF
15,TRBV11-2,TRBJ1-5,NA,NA,TGTGCCAGCAGCCTAACCGGGGGAGCTAGAGAGCCCCAGCATTTT,CASSLTGGAREPQHF
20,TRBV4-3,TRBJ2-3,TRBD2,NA,TGCGCCAGCAGCCAGGCTCGAGAACTAGCGGGAGGGCCTAAGCCAGATACGCAGTATTTT,CASSQARELAGGPKPDTQYF
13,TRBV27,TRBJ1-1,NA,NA,TGTGCCAGCAGCATTGATAGGGGAACTGAAGCTTTCTTT,CASSIDRGTEAFF
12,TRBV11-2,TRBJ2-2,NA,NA,TGTGCCAGCAGCTGGGGGCCCGGGGAGCTGTTTTTT,CASSWGPGELFF
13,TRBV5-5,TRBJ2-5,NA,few,TGTGCCAGCAGCCAGACAGTAGGAGAGACCCAGTACTTC,CASSQTVGETQYF
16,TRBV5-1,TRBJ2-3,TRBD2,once,TGCGCCAGCAGCTTTGGTACTAGCGGGCTGGGAGATACGCAGTATTTT,CASSFGTSGLGDTQYF
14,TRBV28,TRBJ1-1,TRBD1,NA,TGTGCCAGCAGTGTGACCGGGACAGGGAACGGAGCTTTCTTT,CASSVTGTGNGAFF
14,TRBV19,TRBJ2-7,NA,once,TGTGCCAGTAGTATAGGGCCAGGGGCCTACGAGCAGTACTTC,CASSIGPGAYEQYF
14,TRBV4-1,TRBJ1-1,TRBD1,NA,TGCGCCAGCAGCCTAGGGACAGGGGAGACTGAAGCTTTCTTT,CASSLGTGETEAFF
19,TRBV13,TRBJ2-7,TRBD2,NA,TGTGCCAGCAGCTTAGGCTTAGGACTAGCGGGAGGGCCCAAAGGCGAGCAGTACTTC,CASSLGLGLAGGPKGEQYF
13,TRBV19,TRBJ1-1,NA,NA,TGTGCCAGTAGTATAGGGCTCCTCACTGAAGCTTTCTTT,CASSIGLLTEAFF
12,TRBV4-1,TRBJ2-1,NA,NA,TGCGCCAGCAGCCTCCAGGGTTATGAGCAGTTCTTC,CASSLQGYEQFF
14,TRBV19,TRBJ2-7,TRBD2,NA,TGTGCCAGTAGTATTGGCGGGAGATGGTACGAGCAGTACTTC,CASSIGGRWYEQYF
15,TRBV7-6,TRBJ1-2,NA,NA,TGTGCCAGCAGCTCTGCTGGGGGCCGGGACTATGGCTACACCTTC,CASSSAGGRDYGYTF
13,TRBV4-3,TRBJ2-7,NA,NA,TGCGCCAGCAGCCAAGAATCCGCGCGTGAGCAGTACTTC,CASSQESAREQYF
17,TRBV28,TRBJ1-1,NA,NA,TGTGCCAGCAGTTTCCCCCCAGCAGACAGGCTGAACACTGAAGCTTTCTTT,CASSFPPADRLNTEAFF
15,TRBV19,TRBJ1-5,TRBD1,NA,TGTGCCAGTAGTACCGTGACAGGGGGCGAGCAGCCCCAGCATTTT,CASSTVTGGEQPQHF
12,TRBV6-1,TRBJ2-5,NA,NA,TGTGCCAGCAGGACATTAGACGAGACCCAGTACTTC,CASRTLDETQYF
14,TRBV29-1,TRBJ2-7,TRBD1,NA,TGCAGCGTTGAACACCCGGACAGGGACTACGAGCAGTACTTC,CSVEHPDRDYEQYF